This T cell receptor (beta chain) was sequenced in a study of graft-versus-host responses after intestinal transplantation. In the study overall: Transplants were multivisceral, liver-intestinal, or isolated intestinal. The study gave all recipients anti-thymocyte globulin induction, then tacrolimus and steroids for approximately 3 years. Study-wide findings and caveats: Maximum circulating GvH clone levels tracked with early post-transplant HvG decreases. GvH clones appeared in recipient marrow, some first in ileum or blood.

Generated by immunoSEQ multiplex PCR, the TCRdb table keeps only in-frame clones and is missing some. This repertoire shows 10,000 or so clones, over 90% found once; its top ten account for 2% to 2.5%. In germline, CDR1 is MNHEY, CDR2 SVGAGI. V lost 7 bases and J lost 8; bases outside the gene matches: 8. This CDR3 comprises 14 residues. Remarks on this clone: The antigen is undetermined.

The chain has TRBV6-5 and TRBJ2-7, with 13 bases fitting TRBD2. The sequencing used PBMCs, collected 8 days after intestinal transplant. This sequence originates from a human patient who received an intestinal transplant, so some T cells may come from the graft donor. In DNA, the CDR3 is TGTGCCAGCACCCCACTAGCGGGGGGGCAGAAGCAGTACTTC. Protein product: CASTPLAGGQKQYF.